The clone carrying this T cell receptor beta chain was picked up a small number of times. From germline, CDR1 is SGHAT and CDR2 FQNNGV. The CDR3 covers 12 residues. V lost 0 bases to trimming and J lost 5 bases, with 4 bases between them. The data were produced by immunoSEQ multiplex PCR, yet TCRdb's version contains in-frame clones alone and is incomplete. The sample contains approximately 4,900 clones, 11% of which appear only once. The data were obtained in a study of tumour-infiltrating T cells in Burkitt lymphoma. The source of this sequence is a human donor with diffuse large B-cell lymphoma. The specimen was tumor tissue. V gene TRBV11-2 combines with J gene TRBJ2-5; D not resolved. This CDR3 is CASSLDTETQYF. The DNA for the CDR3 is TGTGCCAGCAGCTTAGATACGGAGACCCAGTACTTC.